The clone carrying this T cell receptor beta chain was detected a few times. Repertoires were generated with immunoSEQ multiplex PCR, while TCRdb's copy carries only in-frame clones and drops some. The sample contains under 200,000 clones, around 82% of which appear only once. The sample belongs to a study of blood T cell repertoires in COVID-19. Background on the study: The analysed material was cDNA or gDNA that came from T cells, B-cell-depleted T cells, or PBMCs.

V lost 2 bases and J 1 base, leaving 14 bases between the germline ends. The CDR3 extends over 16 amino acids. In germline, CDR1 is LGHNA, CDR2 YSLEER. This TCR came from a woman of 80 years or more with acute or convalescent COVID-19. Material: peripheral blood. The chain joins TRBV4-3 to TRBJ1-1, with a weak D call TRBD1 (5 bases). The CDR3 DNA is TGCGCCAGCAGCCAACCGGGACTCCTAGGGAACACTGAAGCTTTCTTT. Its protein is CASSQPGLLGNTEAFF.